Listed below are T cell receptor beta chains from one sample, sequenced in a study of blood T cell repertoires in COVID-19. Profiled with immunoSEQ multiplex PCR; TCRdb holds only in-frame clones, not every one. Counted here are approximately 210,000 clones, about 85% occurring once; the ten biggest clones make up roughly 0.69%. Sequenced input: peripheral blood. The receptors originated from a man aged 35-49 years with acute or convalescent COVID-19. CDR3s include the opening cysteine and the closing phenylalanine or tryptophan. A D gene is named only where the DNA matches it firmly. The listing skips clone size in some rows; elsewhere it reads once, few, many or a size class.

>NA|TRBD2|TRBV29-1|14|TRBJ2-1
CSVLAGEVYNEQFF
TGCAGCGTTCTAGCGGGAGAAGTATACAATGAGCAGTTCTTC
>NA|TRBD1|TRBV19|15|TRBJ1-1
CASTDRGGGFTEAFF
TGTGCCAGCACAGACAGGGGCGGGGGATTCACTGAAGCTTTCTTT
>NA|TRBD1|TRBV27|16|TRBJ2-7
CASSLGTGGGKGEQYF
TGTGCCAGCAGTTTGGGGACAGGGGGGGGCAAGGGCGAGCAGTACTTC
>NA|NA|TRBV7-2|16|TRBJ2-1
CASNQWGGPDYNEQFF
TGTGCCAGCAACCAGTGGGGGGGGCCTGACTACAATGAGCAGTTCTTC
>NA|NA|TRBV19|13|TRBJ1-5
CASTPWGDQPQHF
TGTGCCAGTACCCCCTGGGGGGATCAGCCCCAGCATTTT
>NA|NA|TRBV29-1|16|TRBJ2-7
CSVEDVYQGSSYEQYF
TGCAGCGTTGAAGATGTTTATCAGGGGAGCTCCTACGAGCAGTACTTC
>NA|TRBD1|TRBV30|13|TRBJ1-1
CAWGQGGNTEAFF
TGTGCCTGGGGACAGGGGGGGAACACTGAAGCTTTCTTT
>once|NA|TRBV5-4|15|TRBJ1-6
CASSLGQNYNSPLHF
TGTGCCAGCAGCTTGGGACAGAACTATAATTCACCCCTCCACTTT
>NA|NA|TRBV6-5|13|TRBJ2-3
CASRPFGGDTQYF
TGTGCCAGCAGACCCTTTGGAGGAGATACGCAGTATTTT
>NA|TRBD1|TRBV6-2/TRBV6-3|18|TRBJ2-7
CASSYSSDRGLISYEQYF
TGTGCCAGCAGTTACTCCAGCGACAGGGGACTGATCTCCTACGAGCAGTACTTC
>NA|TRBD2|TRBV5-4|15|TRBJ2-2
CASSWGGYNTGELFF
TGTGCCAGCAGCTGGGGGGGGTACAACACCGGGGAGCTGTTTTTT
>NA|TRBD1|TRBV4-1|17|TRBJ2-1
CASSQEVRGGQGVEQFF
TGCGCCAGCAGCCAAGAAGTCCGGGGGGGACAGGGGGTTGAGCAGTTCTTC
>NA|NA|TRBV7-6|15|TRBJ2-3
CASGFGGGPGDTQYF
TGTGCCAGCGGCTTTGGGGGGGGGCCTGGGGATACGCAGTATTTT
>NA|NA|TRBV9|12|TRBJ2-7
CASSPAGYEQYF
TGTGCCAGCAGCCCTGCAGGGTACGAGCAGTACTTC
>NA|TRBD1|TRBV2|15|TRBJ1-5
CASSWGGQDNQPQHF
TGTGCCAGCAGTTGGGGGGGACAGGACAATCAGCCCCAGCATTTT
>NA|NA|TRBV3-1/TRBV3-2|16|TRBJ1-4
CASSRGVGATNEKLFF
TGTGCCAGCAGCCGGGGCGTGGGTGCAACTAATGAAAAACTGTTTTTT
>NA|NA|TRBV7-9|13|TRBJ2-5
CASSGGAGETQYF
TGTGCCAGCAGTGGGGGGGCCGGTGAGACCCAGTACTTC
>NA|NA|TRBV7-2|16|TRBJ1-6
CASSPQGTTYNSPLHF
TGTGCCAGCAGCCCCCAGGGAACGACCTATAATTCACCCCTCCACTTT
>NA|NA|TRBV16|16|TRBJ2-6
CASSPLQDSGANVLTF
TGTGCCAGCAGCCCCCTCCAGGACTCTGGGGCCAACGTCCTGACTTTC
>NA|TRBD1|TRBV28|17|TRBJ2-7
CASSPGTGGVGAYEQYF
TGTGCCAGCAGCCCCGGGACAGGGGGCGTAGGCGCCTACGAGCAGTACTTC
>NA|NA|TRBV27|13|TRBJ1-4
CASSLYSNEKLFF
TGTGCCAGCAGTTTATACAGTAATGAAAAACTGTTTTTT
>NA|TRBD2|TRBV9|18|TRBJ2-3
CASSPPLGLAGAADTQYF
TGTGCCAGCAGCCCTCCCCTGGGACTAGCGGGAGCTGCAGATACGCAGTATTTT